The clone carrying this TCR beta chain was counted at least ten times. Its antigen remains unidentified. The V gene's germline CDR1 is MNHEY and CDR2 SVGAGI. The CDR3 covers 19 residues. The ends were cut back, 0 bases at V and 4 bases at J, with 24 bases in the middle. This entry comes from a study of T cell repertoires in cytomegalovirus infection. Study in general: Shared public TCR beta signatures pointed to both CMV infection and a matching HLA type. Overall study results and limits: HLA-C-restricted CMV clonotypes gave the most frequent clonotype in two of eight donors. Carriers of CMV and the relevant HLA type were discriminated by public TCR beta frequency.

TCRdb analysed the reads with MiXCR anew, one entry per CDR3 protein. Of around 530,000 distinct CDR3 sequences in the sample, about 15% were seen once. The V gene is TRBV6-5, the J gene TRBJ2-5; D might be TRBD1 (7 bases). The sample taken for sequencing was CD8+ T cells from PBMCs. This TCR came from a human donor in good health (CMV status not recorded). Some clones in this sample may be carry-over from other donors' samples. CDR3 sequence (DNA): TGTGCCAGCAGTTACTCGATATCAGGGGGGCCCGATATTCCAGAGACCCAGTACTTC. Translation: CASSYSISGGPDIPETQYF.